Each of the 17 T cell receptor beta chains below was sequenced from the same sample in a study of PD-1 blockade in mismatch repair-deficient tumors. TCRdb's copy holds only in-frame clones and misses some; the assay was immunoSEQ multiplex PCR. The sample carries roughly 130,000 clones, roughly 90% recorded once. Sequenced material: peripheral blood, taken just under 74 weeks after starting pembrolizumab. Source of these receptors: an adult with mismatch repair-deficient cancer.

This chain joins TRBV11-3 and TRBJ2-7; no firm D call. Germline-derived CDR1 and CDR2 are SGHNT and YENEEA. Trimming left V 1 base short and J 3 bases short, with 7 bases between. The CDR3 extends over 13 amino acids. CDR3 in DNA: TGTGCCAGCAGCTTAGTTTATGGCTACGAGCAGTACTTC. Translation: CASSLVYGYEQYF.

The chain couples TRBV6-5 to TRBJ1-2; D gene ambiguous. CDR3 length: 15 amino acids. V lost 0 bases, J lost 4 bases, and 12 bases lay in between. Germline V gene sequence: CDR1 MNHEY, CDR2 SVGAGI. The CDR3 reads CASSYSWTRGYGYTF. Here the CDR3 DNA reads TGTGCCAGCAGTTACTCGTGGACCCGGGGCTATGGCTACACCTTC.

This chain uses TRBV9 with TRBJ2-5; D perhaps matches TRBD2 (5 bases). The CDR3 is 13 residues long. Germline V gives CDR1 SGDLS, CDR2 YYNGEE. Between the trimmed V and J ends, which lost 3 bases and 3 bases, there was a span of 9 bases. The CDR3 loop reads CASSARVKETQYF. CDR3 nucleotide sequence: TGTGCCAGCAGCGCGCGGGTCAAAGAGACCCAGTACTTC.

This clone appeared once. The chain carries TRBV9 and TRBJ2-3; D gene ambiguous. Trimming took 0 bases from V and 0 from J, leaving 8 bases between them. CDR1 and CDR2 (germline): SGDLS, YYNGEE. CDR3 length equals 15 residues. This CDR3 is CASSVGSRSTDTQYF. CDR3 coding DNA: TGTGCCAGCAGCGTAGGTTCCCGTAGCACAGATACGCAGTATTTT.

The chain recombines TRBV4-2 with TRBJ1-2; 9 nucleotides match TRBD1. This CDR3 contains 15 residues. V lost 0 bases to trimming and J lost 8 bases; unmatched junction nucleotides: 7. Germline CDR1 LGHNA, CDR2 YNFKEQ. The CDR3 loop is CASSQEGTGSGGYTF. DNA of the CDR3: TGTGCCAGCAGCCAAGAGGGGACAGGGTCGGGAGGCTACACCTTC.

The CDR3 region is CASTRPGSYNEQFF. In nucleotides, the CDR3 is TGTGCCAGCACCCGACCGGGCTCCTACAATGAGCAGTTCTTC. This chain uses TRBV7-9 with TRBJ2-1; no definite D call. Trimming stripped 7 bases from V and 0 bases from J, with 10 bases between. The CDR3 sequence is 14 residues long. The germline gives CDR1 SEHNR, CDR2 FQNEAQ (reference sequence).

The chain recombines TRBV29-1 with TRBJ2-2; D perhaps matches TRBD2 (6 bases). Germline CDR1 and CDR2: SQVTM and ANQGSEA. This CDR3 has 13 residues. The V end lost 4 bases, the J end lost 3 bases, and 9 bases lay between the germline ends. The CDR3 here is CSVGDSYTGELFF. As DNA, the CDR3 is TGCAGCGTTGGGGACTCGTACACCGGGGAGCTGTTTTTT.

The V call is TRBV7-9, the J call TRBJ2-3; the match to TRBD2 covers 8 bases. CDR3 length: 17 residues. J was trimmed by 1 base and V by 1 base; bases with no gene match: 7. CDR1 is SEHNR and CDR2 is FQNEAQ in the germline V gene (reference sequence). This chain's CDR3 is CASSLGLAGARTDTQYF. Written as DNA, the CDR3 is TGTGCCAGCAGCTTAGGCCTAGCGGGTGCCCGCACAGATACGCAGTATTTT.

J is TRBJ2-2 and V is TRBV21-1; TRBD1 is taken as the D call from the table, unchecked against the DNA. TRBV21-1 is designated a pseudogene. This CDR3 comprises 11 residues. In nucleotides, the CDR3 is TGTGCCAGCACAGGGCCCGGGGAGCTGTTTTTT. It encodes CASTGPGELFF.

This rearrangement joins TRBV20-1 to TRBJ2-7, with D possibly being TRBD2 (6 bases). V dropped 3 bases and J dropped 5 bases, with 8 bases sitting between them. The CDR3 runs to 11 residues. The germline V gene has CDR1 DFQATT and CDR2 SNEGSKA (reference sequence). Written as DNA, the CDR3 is TGCAGTGCTAGTCGCGGGGACGAGCAGTACTTC. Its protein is CSASRGDEQYF.

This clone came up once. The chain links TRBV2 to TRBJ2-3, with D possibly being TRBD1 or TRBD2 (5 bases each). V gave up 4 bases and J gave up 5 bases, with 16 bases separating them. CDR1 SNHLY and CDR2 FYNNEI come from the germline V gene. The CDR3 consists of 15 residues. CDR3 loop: CASSAPDGARDTQYF. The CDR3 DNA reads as TGTGCCAGCAGTGCGCCGGACGGGGCCCGAGATACGCAGTATTTT.

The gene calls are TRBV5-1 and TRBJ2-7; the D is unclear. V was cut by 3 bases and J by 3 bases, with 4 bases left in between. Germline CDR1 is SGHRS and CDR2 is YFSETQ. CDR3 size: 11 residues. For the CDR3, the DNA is TGCGCCAGCAGCTACGGCTACGAGCAGTACTTC. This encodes CASSYGYEQYF. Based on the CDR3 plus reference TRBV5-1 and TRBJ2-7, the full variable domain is KAGVTQTPRYLIKTRGQQVTLSCSPISGHRSVSWYQQTPGQGLQFLFEYFSETQRNKGNFPGRFSGRQFSNSRSEMNVSTLELGDSALYLCASSYGYEQYFGPGTRLTVT.

Here the CDR3 reads CASTSSVMNTEAFF. The CDR3 nucleotides are TGTGCCAGTACTTCATCGGTTATGAACACTGAAGCTTTCTTT. The chain links TRBV19 to TRBJ1-1, with D hard to call. Trimming left V 7 bases short and J 0 bases short, with 12 bases between. CDR1 is LNHDA and CDR2 is SQIVND in the germline V gene (reference sequence). CDR3 size: 14 residues.

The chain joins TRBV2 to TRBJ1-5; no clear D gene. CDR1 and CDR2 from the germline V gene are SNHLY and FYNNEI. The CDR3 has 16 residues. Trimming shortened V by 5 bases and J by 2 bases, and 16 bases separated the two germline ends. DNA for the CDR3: TGTGCCAGCAGTCCGACACCTCCCATGGGCAATCAGCCCCAGCATTTT. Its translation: CASSPTPPMGNQPQHF. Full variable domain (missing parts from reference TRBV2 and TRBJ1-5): EPEVTQTPSHQVTQMGQEVILRCVPISNHLYFYWYRQILGQKVEFLVSFYNNEISEKSEIFDDQFSVERPDGSNFTLKIRSTKLEDSAMYFCASSPTPPMGNQPQHFGDGTRLSIL.

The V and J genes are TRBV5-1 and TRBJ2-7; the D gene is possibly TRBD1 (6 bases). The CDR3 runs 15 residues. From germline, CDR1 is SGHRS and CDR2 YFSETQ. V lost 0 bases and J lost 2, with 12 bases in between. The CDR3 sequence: CASSLAAGVAYEQYF. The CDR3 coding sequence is TGCGCCAGCAGCTTGGCGGCAGGGGTAGCCTACGAGCAGTACTTC.

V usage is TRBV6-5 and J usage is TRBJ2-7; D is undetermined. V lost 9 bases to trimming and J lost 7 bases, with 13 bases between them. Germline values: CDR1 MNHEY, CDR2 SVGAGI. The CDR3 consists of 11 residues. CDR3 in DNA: TGTGCCAGTTCCTTCGCTGGGGAGCAGTACTTC. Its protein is CASSFAGEQYF.

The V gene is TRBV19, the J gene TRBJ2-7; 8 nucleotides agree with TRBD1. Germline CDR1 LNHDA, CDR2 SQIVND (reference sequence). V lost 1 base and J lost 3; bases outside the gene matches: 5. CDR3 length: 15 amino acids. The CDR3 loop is CASSIVQGAGYEQYF. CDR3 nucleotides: TGTGCCAGTAGTATAGTCCAGGGGGCCGGCTACGAGCAGTACTTC.